These 2 T cell receptor beta chains originate from one sample sequenced in a study of T cells in tuberculosis. The time point here: new active TB diagnosis, blood taken before or within 7 days of starting treatment. Only in-frame clones appear in the TCRdb table, and some are missing; sequencing was by immunoSEQ multiplex PCR. Among over 25,000 clones listed, 92% were seen once. Specimen: PBMCs, collected at tuberculosis diagnosis. All receptors come from an adult with tuberculosis. Some clones in this sample may be carry-over from other donors' samples.

V usage is TRBV5-1 and J usage is TRBJ2-2; D remains ambiguous. Germline V gene lookup returns CDR1 SGHRS and CDR2 YFSETQ. The CDR3 sequence is 14 residues long. Trimming removed 7 bases at V and 4 bases at J, with 14 bases between. CDR3 DNA: TGCGCCAGCGGTATGATTAGTGGCACCGGGGAGCTGTTTTTT. As protein: CASGMISGTGELFF.

CDR3 residues: CASRSQGGQGALANTGELFF. CDR3 nucleotides: TGTGCCAGCAGATCACAGGGGGGACAGGGTGCCTTGGCGAACACCGGGGAGCTGTTTTTT. V is TRBV7-6 and J is TRBJ2-2; 9 bases are shared with TRBD1. This CDR3 is built from 20 residues. Germline V CDR1 and CDR2: SGHVS, FNYEAQ. Germline trimming cut 6 bases from V and 0 bases from J; bases unmatched to any gene: 17.